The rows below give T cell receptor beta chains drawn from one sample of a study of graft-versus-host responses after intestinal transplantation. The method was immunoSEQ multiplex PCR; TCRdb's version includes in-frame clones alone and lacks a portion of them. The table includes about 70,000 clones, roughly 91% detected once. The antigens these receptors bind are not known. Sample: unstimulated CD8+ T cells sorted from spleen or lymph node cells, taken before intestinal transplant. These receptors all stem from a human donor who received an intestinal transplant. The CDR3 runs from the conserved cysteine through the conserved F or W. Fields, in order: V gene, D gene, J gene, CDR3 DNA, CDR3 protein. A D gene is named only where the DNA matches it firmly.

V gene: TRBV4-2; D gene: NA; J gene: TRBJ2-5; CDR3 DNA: TGTGCCAGCAGCCAAGAGGGCGGGGAAGAGACCCAGTACTTC; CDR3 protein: CASSQEGGEETQYF
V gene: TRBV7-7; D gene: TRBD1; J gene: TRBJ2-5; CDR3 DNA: TGTGCTAGCAGCCCGGACAGGGGGGAAGAGACCCAGTACTTC; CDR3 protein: CASSPDRGEETQYF
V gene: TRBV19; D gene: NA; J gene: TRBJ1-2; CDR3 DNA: TGTGCCAGTAGTATAGTCCCGGCAGGTCATGGCTACACCTTC; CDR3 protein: CASSIVPAGHGYTF
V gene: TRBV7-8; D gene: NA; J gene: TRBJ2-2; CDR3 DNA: TGTGCCAGCAGCTTAGCGCGGCCGGCTCCGAACACCGGGGAGCTGTTTTTT; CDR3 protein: CASSLARPAPNTGELFF
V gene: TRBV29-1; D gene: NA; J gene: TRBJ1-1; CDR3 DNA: TGCAGCGTTGACTGGGGCGCTGAAGCTTTCTTT; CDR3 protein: CSVDWGAEAFF
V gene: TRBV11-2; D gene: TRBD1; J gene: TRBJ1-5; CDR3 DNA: TGTGCCAGCAGCTTAGGGAGACAGGGCTTAGTTCAGCCCCAGCATTTT; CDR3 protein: CASSLGRQGLVQPQHF
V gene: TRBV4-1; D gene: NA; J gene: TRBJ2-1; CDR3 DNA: TGCGCCAGCAGCCAAGATTCGAATGAGCAGTTCTTC; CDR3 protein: CASSQDSNEQFF
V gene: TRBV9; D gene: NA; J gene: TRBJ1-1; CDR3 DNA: TGTGCCAGTCAGCCCCCCCAGGGGACTGAAGCTTTCTTT; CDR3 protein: CASQPPQGTEAFF
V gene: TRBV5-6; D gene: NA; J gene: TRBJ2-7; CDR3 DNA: TGTGCCAGCAGCTTCTCACTGGTAGGGGCCTACGAGCAGTACTTC; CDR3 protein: CASSFSLVGAYEQYF
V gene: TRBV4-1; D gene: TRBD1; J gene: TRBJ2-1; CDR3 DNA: TGCGCCAGCAGCCCGTCCGGGACAGGGGCCTATGAGCAGTTCTTC; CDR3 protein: CASSPSGTGAYEQFF
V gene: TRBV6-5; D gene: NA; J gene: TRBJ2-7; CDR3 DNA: TGTGCCAGCAGCCGCGGACTGGAGCAGTACTTC; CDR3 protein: CASSRGLEQYF
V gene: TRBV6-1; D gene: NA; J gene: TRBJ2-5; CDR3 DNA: TGTGCCAGCAGTGAAGCCCCGGTACCGCCGAAGGAGACCCAGTACTTC; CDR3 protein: CASSEAPVPPKETQYF
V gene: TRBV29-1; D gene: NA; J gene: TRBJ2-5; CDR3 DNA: TGCAGCGTTGAAGATCTTCAGTGGGGCCGAGAGACCCAGTACTTC; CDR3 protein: CSVEDLQWGRETQYF
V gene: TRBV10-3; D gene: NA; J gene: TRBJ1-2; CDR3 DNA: TGTGCCATCAGTGAGGACACTGAAACTAACTATGGCTACACCTTC; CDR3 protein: CAISEDTETNYGYTF
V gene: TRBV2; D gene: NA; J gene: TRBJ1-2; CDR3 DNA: TGTGCCAGCATAGCATTAGGCTACACCTTC; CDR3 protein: CASIALGYTF
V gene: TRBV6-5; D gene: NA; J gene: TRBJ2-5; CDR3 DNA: TGTGCCAGCAGTGTGGGGGGGCCGGAGACCCAGTACTTC; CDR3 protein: CASSVGGPETQYF
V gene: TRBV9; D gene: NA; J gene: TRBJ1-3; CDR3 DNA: TGTGCCAGCAGCGTAGAAGGTACCGGGAGGGACACCATATATTTT; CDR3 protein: CASSVEGTGRDTIYF